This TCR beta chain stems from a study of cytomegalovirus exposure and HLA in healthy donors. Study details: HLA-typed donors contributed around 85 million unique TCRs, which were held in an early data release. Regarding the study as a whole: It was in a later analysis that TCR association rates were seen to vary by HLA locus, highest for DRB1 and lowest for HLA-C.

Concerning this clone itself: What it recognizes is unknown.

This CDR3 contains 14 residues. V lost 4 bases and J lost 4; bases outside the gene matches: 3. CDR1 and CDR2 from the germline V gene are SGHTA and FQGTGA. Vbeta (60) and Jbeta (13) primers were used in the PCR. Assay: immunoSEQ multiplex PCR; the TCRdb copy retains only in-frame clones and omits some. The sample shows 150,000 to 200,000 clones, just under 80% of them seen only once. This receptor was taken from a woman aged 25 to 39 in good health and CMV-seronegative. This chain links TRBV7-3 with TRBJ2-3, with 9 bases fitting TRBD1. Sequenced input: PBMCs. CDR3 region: CASSSDRGPDTQYF. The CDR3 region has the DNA TGTGCCAGCAGCTCGGACAGGGGCCCAGATACGCAGTATTTT.